A selection of T cell receptor beta chains follows, all from one sample in a study of blood T cells in healthy people across ages. TCRdb ran MiXCR on the 5' RACE reads and lists one entry per CDR3 protein. The table has 1.5 million to 2 million distinct CDR3 sequences, roughly 49% seen once. Source material: blood. Every receptor here comes from a woman aged 35 to 49 in good health. Both conserved end residues are trimmed from each CDR3.

V gene	CDR3 protein
TRBV4-3	ASSLRISGGPEDEQY
TRBV7-2	ASSAIGSTEAF
TRBV29-1	SVEGGSFNYGYT
TRBV7-9	ASPRSSLNEQY
TRBV7-8	ASSLDVGEPYEQY
TRBV20-1	SACPSGGYEQF
TRBV13	ASSPTGTGAEEQY
TRBV20-1	SAKLQGNYGYT
TRBV27	ASSPRTDSEQY
TRBV20-1	SASSPSGGPYNEQF
TRBV28	ASRRKRGREETQY
TRBV9	ASSAGGGEVGNEQF
TRBV6-5	ASSYPGTTQY
TRBV20-1	SASSTGNTEAF
TRBV7-2	ASSLELTSLNTDTQY
TRBV7-9	ASSSRGPETQY
TRBV28	ASSSLTAPYEQY
TRBV5-5	ASSLDDQAGVLAMGETQY
TRBV5-1	ASSLVGAGSGATDTQY
TRBV7-7	ASSLDGSGGPDTQY
TRBV20-1	SAGTGEVQPQH
TRBV12-3/TRBV12-4	ASSLTGTGAHNEQF
TRBV6-2/TRBV6-3	ASTPLRRGEAF
TRBV6-4	ASSQGSDLNTKAF
TRBV3-1	ASSQVFRKTETQY
TRBV10-3	AISPEENQPQH
TRBV29-1	SVEKGHRDRETQY
TRBV20-1	SASKDLNTEAF
TRBV6-2/TRBV6-3	ATTGTGKTIQY
TRBV4-1	ASSSRDRYEQY
TRBV20-1	SASDRLAGSSYNEQF
TRBV29-1	SVEGVYQSPRETQY
TRBV12-3/TRBV12-4	ASSLFYPSQQETQY
TRBV27	ASSSRGRKYDEQY
TRBV12-3/TRBV12-4	TSSRQVPGETQY
TRBV6-5	ASSSPPTAYQETQY
TRBV7-2	ASSFRDGIQPQH
TRBV7-8	AIRDRGQETQY
TRBV5-1	ASSSTRLAGAYNEQF
TRBV4-3	ASSQGTSGGAANEQF
TRBV12-3/TRBV12-4	VSSIAGGHTDTQY
TRBV5-1	ASSLATGVGGPLH
TRBV3-1	ASSARTGEVYEQY
TRBV5-1	ASSFAGTGGNEQF
TRBV7-2	ASSLQGSFSYNEQF
TRBV15	ATSRDWENSGQGPAAQY
TRBV21-1	ASPRGRYGYT
TRBV20-1	SARDYARLETQY
TRBV6-2/TRBV6-3	ASSPLSGGATQY
TRBV13	ASSPPAGVTDTQY
TRBV6-5	ASKRGGGGEQF
TRBV20-1	SASPLGVSSYEQY
TRBV5-5	ASRYTGGASYNSPLH
TRBV24-1	ATSSEDGSSTDTQY
TRBV15	ATSTGGNEQF